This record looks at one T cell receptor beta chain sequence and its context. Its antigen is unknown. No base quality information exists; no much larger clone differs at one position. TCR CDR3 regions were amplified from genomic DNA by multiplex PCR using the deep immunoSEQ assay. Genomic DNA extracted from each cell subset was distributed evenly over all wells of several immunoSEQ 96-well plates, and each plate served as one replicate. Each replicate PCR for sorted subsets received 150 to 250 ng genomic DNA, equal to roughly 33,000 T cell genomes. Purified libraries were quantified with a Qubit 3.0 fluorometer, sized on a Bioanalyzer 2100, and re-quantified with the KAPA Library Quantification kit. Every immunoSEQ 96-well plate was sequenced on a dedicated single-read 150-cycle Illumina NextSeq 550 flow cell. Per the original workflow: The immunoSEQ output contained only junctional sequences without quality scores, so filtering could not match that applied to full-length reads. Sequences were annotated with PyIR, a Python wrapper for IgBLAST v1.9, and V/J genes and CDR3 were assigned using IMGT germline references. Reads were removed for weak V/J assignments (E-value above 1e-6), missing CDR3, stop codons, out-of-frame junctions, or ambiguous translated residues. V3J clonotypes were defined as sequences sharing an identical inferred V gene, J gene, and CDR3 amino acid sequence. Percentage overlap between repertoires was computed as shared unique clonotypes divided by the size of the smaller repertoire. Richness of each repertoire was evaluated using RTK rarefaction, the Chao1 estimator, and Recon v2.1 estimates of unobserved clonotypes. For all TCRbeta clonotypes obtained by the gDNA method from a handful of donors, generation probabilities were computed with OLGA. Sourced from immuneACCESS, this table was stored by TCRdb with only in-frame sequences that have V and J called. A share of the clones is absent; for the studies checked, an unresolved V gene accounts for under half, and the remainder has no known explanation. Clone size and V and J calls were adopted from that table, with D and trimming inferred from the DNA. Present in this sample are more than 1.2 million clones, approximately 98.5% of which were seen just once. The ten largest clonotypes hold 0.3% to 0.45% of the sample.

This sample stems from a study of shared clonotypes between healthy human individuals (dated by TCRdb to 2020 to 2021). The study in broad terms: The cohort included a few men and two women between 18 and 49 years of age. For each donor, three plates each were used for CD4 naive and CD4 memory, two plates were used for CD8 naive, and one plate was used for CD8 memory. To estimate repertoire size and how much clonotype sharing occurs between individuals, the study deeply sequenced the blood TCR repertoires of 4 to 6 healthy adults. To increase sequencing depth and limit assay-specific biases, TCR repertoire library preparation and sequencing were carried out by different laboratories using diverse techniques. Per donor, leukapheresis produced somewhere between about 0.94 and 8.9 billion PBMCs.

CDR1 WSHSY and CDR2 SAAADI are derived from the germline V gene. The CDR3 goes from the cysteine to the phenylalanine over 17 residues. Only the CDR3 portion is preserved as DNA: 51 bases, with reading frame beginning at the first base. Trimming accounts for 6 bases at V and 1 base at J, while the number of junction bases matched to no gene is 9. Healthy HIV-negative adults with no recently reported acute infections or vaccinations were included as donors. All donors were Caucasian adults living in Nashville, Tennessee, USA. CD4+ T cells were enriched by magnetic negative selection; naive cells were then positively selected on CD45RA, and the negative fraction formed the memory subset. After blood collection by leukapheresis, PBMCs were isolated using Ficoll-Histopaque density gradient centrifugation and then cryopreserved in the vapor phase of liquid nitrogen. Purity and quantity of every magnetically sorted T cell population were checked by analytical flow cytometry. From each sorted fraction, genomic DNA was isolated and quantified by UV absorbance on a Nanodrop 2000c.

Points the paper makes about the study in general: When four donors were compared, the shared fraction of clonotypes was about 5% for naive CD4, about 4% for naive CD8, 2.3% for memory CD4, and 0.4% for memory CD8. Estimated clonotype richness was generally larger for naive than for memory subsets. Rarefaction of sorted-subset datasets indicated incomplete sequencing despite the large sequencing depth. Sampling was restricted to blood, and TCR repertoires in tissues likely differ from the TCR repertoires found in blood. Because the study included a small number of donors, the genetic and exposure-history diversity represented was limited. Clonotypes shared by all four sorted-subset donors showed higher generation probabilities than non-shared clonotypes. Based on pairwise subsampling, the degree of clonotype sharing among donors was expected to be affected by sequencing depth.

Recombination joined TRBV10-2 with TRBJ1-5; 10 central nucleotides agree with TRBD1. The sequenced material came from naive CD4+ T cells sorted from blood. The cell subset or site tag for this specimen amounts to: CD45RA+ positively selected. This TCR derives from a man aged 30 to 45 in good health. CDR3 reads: CASSLTGTGDSNQPQHF. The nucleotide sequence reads TGCGCCAGCAGCCTAACCGGGACAGGGGACAGCAATCAGCCCCAGCATTTT.